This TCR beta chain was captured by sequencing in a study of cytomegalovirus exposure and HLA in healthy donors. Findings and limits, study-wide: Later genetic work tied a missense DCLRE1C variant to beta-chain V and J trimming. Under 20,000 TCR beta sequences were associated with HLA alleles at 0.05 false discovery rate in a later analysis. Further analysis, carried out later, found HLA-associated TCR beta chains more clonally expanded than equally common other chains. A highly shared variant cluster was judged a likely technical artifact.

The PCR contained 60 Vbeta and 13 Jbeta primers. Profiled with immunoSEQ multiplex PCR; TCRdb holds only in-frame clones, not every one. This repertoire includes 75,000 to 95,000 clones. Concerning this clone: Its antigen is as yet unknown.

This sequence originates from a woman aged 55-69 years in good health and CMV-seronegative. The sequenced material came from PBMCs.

CDR3 residues: CASSFGLAGEQFF. The CDR3 region has the DNA TGCGCCAGCAGCTTCGGACTAGCGGGAGAGCAGTTCTTC. This chain joins TRBV5-1 and TRBJ2-1, with 12 bases identical to TRBD2. Germline V lookup: CDR1 SGHRS, CDR2 YFSETQ. The CDR3 contains 13 residues. Losses at the gene ends were 2 bases for V and 10 bases for J; bases not matched to a gene: 1.